Below are 10 T cell receptor beta chains sequenced from a single sample in a study of memory B cells and T cells in multiple sclerosis. CFSE-dim autoproliferating and CFSE-high non-proliferating T cells from unstimulated culture were sequenced separately. Pooled replicate wells came from approximately 5x10^7 CFSE-labeled PBMCs cultured around seven days without stimulus. Profiled with immunoSEQ multiplex PCR; TCRdb holds only in-frame clones, not every one. The data show under 50,000 clones, over 70% seen once. Their antigen targets remain unknown. Sequencing was done on a sample of PBMCs from blood kept in culture. The receptors stem from a human donor with multiple sclerosis.

The CDR3 bases are TGTGCCAGCAGCAGTCCGGAGCGGGGGGGCCGCAATGAGCAGTTCTTC. Its protein is CASSSPERGGRNEQFF. The rearrangement links TRBV27 to TRBJ2-1; 10 bases are a match to TRBD2. The J segment lost 6 bases and the V segment lost 6 bases, leaving 11 bases of the junction unmatched. This CDR3 has 16 amino acids. CDR1 and CDR2 from the germline V gene are MNHEY and SMNVEV (reference sequence).

The J gene is TRBJ2-3, the V gene TRBV30; 9 bases align to TRBD1. The CDR3 consists of 16 residues. V shed 1 base and J 3 bases; nucleotides not matched to a gene: 8. Germline assignment: CDR1 GTSNPN and CDR2 SVGIG (reference sequence). This CDR3 reads CAWSAPYRGRTDTQYF. In DNA form, the CDR3 reads TGTGCCTGGAGTGCCCCCTACAGGGGGCGTACAGATACGCAGTATTTT.

The chain links TRBV28 to TRBJ2-5, with TRBD1 identical over 7 bases. V gave up 1 base and J gave up 5 bases; unmatched junction bases: 7. CDR3 length: 15 amino acids. The germline V gene encodes CDR1 MDHEN and CDR2 SYDVKM. The chain's CDR3 is CASSLSTGVKETQYF. Here the CDR3 DNA reads TGTGCCAGCAGTTTATCCACAGGGGTAAAGGAGACCCAGTACTTC.

J is TRBJ1-2 and V is TRBV7-2; 8 nucleotides match TRBD1. CDR1 is SGHTA, CDR2 FQGNSA, per germline. The trim removed 2 bases at V and 2 bases at J, leaving 7 bases unmatched. The CDR3 totals 16 residues. In DNA, the CDR3 is TGTGCCAGCAGCTTAAGCATGAACAGGGGGAACTATGGCTACACCTTC. Amino acids: CASSLSMNRGNYGYTF.

The J gene is TRBJ1-5, the V gene TRBV12-2; the table names TRBD1, a call not compared with the DNA. TRBV12-2 is marked as a pseudogene. The CDR3 length is 12 residues. CDR3 in amino acids: CASRPKGQPQHF. CDR3 coding DNA: TGTGCAAGTCGCCCAAAGGGGCAGCCCCAGCATTTT.

This chain uses TRBV28 with TRBJ1-6, with TRBD1 identical over 7 bases. The CDR3 has 14 residues. V was clipped by 3 bases and J by 10 bases; unmatched bases: 6. Germline V lookup: CDR1 MDHEN, CDR2 SYDVKM. The DNA of the CDR3 is TGTGCCAGCAGTTTCCACAGGGGAAGCTCACCCCTCCACTTT. It yields the protein CASSFHRGSSPLHF.

This sequence joins TRBV10-3 and TRBJ1-4, with 11 bases fitting TRBD1. Looked up from germline, CDR1 is ENHRY and CDR2 is SYGVKD. This CDR3 contains 16 residues. The ends lost 2 bases at V and 8 bases at J; junction bases unmatched: 7. The CDR3 region is CAISEPRTGGGEKLFF. DNA for the CDR3: TGTGCCATCAGTGAGCCCAGGACAGGGGGCGGCGAAAAACTGTTTTTT.

The chain links TRBV4-1 to TRBJ2-7, with a possible D match to TRBD1 (6 bases). Germline V lookup: CDR1 MGHRA, CDR2 YSYEKL. V was pared by 4 bases and J by 4 bases, with 14 bases between. CDR3 length equals 14 residues. CDR3 in amino acids: CASSLTGTPYEQYF. CDR3 DNA: TGCGCCAGCAGCCTCACAGGGACCCCGTACGAGCAGTACTTC.

This sequence joins TRBV18 and TRBJ2-7; TRBD1 matches at 10 bases. The ends lost 3 bases at V and 0 bases at J; junction bases unmatched: 5. CDR3 length: 16 residues. Germline lookup yields CDR1 KGHSH and CDR2 LQKENI. For the CDR3, the DNA is TGTGCCAGCTCACCTGGTCGGGACAGGGGCTCCTACGAGCAGTACTTC. This sequence encodes CASSPGRDRGSYEQYF. Combining the CDR3 with reference TRBV18 and TRBJ2-7 gives the whole variable domain NAGVMQNPRHLVRRRGQEARLRCSPMKGHSHVYWYRQLPEEGLKFMVYLQKENIIDESGMPKERFSAEFPKEGPSILRIQQVVRGDSAAYFCASSPGRDRGSYEQYFGPGTRLTVT.

The rearrangement joins TRBV19 to TRBJ1-2, with a tentative D call TRBD1 (5 bases). The germline gives CDR1 LNHDA, CDR2 SQIVND (reference sequence). The CDR3 sequence is 13 residues long. Trimming shortened V by 7 bases and J by 5 bases, and 14 bases separated the two germline ends. CDR3 sequence reads: CASIPAGGYGYTF. The CDR3 DNA is TGTGCCAGTATCCCGGCTGGGGGTTATGGCTACACCTTC.